The 5 T cell receptor beta chains below all came from one sample that was sequenced in a study of read filtering for tumor transcriptome and immune sequencing. From 350 to 500 ng of RNA, a library with molecular barcoded alpha/delta and beta/gamma adaptors was made. TCRdb redid the calling of the reads with MiXCR, one entry per CDR3 protein. Of about 63,000 distinct CDR3 sequences detected, 11% to 15% appear once; the ten largest clones hold approximately 47%. The sample taken for sequencing was a population of CD138-negative cells sorted from bone marrow. The receptors derive from a donor aged 40 or over with multiple myeloma.

This clonotype was seen only a few times. The gene calls are TRBV20-1 and TRBJ2-3, with 13 nucleotides matching TRBD2. J gave up 4 bases and V 6 bases, and 4 bases lay outside the gene matches. This CDR3 is 14 amino acids long. CDR1 DFQATT and CDR2 SNEGSKA come from the germline V gene (reference sequence). CDR3: CSAMTSGRSDTQYF. Here the CDR3 DNA reads TGCAGTGCCATGACTAGCGGGAGGTCAGATACGCAGTATTTT.

The chain recombines TRBV20-1 with TRBJ2-7, with 10 bases aligning to TRBD2. Germline CDR1 is DFQATT and CDR2 is SNEGSKA (reference sequence). Germline trimming cut 6 bases from V and 7 bases from J; bases unmatched to any gene: 9. The CDR3 runs 13 residues. The CDR3 DNA sequence: TGCAGTGCGACGGGACTAGCGATTCGGGAGCAGTACTTC. Encoded protein: CSATGLAIREQYF.

This clonotype showed up many times. J is TRBJ2-1 and V is TRBV6-1; tentative D call: TRBD1 (5 bases). Germline assignment: CDR1 MNHNS and CDR2 SASEGT. The CDR3 has 15 amino acids. V was shortened by 3 bases and J by 5 bases, with 14 bases between the two germline ends. The CDR3 DNA sequence: TGTGCCAGCAGTGATCGGACAAAGTCTAACAATGAGCAGTTCTTC. Protein sequence: CASSDRTKSNNEQFF.

This clonotype has at least ten counts. This rearrangement joins TRBV7-9 to TRBJ1-1, with TRBD1 as a possible D gene (5 bases). The CDR3 spans 14 residues. Germline V gene lookup returns CDR1 SEHNR and CDR2 FQNEAQ (reference sequence). V lost 6 bases, J lost 0 bases, and 11 bases lay in between. CDR3 loop: CASRKDTVNTEAFF. In DNA, the CDR3 is TGTGCCAGCAGGAAGGACACGGTGAACACTGAAGCTTTCTTT.

This clonotype was observed a handful of times. The chain employs TRBV28 and TRBJ2-3, with 10 positions matching TRBD1. The CDR3 is made up of 17 amino acids. The germline gives CDR1 MDHEN, CDR2 SYDVKM. V was clipped by 3 bases and J by 1 base; unmatched bases: 7. CDR3 coding DNA: TGTGCCAGCAGTTTCCCGGGACAGGGGTTACGCACAGATACGCAGTATTTT. Protein: CASSFPGQGLRTDTQYF.